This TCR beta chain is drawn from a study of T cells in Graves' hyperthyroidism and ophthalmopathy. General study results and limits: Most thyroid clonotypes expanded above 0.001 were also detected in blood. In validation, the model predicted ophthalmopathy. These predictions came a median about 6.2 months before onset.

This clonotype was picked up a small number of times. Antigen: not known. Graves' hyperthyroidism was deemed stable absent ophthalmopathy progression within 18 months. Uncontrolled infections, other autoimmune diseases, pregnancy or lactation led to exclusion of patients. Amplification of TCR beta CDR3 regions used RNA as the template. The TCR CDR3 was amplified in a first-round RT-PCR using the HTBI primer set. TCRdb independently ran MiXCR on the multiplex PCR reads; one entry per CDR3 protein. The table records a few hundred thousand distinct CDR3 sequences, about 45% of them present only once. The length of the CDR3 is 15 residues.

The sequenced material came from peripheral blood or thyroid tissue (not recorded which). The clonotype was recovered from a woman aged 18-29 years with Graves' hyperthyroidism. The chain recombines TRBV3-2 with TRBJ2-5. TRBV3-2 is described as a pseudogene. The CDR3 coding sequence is TGTGCCAGCAGCCAAGAAGGTCAAGGGAAAGAGACCCAGTACTTC. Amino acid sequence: CASSQEGQGKETQYF.